This T cell receptor beta chain was identified during a study of blood T cell repertoires in COVID-19. The ends were cut back, 10 bases at V and 3 bases at J, with 13 bases in the middle. The CDR3 consists of 12 residues. Germline V gene sequence: CDR1 SEHNR, CDR2 FQNEAQ (reference sequence). Some clones are missing from TCRdb's copy, which holds only in-frame ones; the method was immunoSEQ multiplex PCR. The data show 35,000 to 40,000 clones, 70% to 90% seen once. The sequenced sample consisted of peripheral blood. The chain joins TRBV7-9 to TRBJ2-7, with TRBD1 as a possible D gene (6 bases). This TCR was recovered from a man between 65 and 80 years old with active COVID-19. Here the CDR3 reads CAIGTRSYEQYF. Here the CDR3 DNA reads TGTGCCATCGGGACAAGAAGCTACGAGCAGTACTTC.